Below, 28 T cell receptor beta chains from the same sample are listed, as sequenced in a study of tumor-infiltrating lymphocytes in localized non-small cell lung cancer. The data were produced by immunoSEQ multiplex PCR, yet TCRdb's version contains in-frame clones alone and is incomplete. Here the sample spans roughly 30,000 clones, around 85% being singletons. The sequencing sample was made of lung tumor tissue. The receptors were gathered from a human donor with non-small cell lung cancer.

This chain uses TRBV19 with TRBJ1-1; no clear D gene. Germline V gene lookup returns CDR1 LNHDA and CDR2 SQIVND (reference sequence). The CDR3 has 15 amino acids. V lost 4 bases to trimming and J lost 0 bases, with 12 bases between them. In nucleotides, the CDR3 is TGTGCCAGTAGTAAGCAGGCCTCAATGAACACTGAAGCTTTCTTT. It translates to CASSKQASMNTEAFF.

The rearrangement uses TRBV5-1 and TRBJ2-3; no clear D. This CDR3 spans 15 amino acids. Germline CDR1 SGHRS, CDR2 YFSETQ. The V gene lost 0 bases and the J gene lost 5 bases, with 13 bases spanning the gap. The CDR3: CASSLDSPGVDTQYF. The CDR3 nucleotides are TGCGCCAGCAGCTTGGATAGTCCTGGGGTAGATACGCAGTATTTT.

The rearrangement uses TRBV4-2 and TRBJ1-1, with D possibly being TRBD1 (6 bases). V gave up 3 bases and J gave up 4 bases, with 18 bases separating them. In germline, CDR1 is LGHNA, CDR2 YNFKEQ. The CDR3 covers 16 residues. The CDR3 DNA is TGTGCCAGCAGCCAGGGCAGGGGTCCCTTGAGCACTGAAGCTTTCTTT. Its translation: CASSQGRGPLSTEAFF.

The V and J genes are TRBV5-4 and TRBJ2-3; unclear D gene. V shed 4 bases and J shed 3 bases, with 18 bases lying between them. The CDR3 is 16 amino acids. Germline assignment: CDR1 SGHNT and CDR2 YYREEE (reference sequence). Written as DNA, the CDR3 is TGTGCCAGCAGCCCCCCGGCAGGCAAACTAACAGATACGCAGTATTTT. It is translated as CASSPPAGKLTDTQYF.

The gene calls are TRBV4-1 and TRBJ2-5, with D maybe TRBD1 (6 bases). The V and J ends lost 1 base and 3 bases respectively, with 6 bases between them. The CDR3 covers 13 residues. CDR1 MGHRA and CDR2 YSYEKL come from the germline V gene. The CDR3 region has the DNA TGCGCCAGCAGCCAAGGGACAGAAGAGACCCAGTACTTC. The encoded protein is CASSQGTEETQYF.

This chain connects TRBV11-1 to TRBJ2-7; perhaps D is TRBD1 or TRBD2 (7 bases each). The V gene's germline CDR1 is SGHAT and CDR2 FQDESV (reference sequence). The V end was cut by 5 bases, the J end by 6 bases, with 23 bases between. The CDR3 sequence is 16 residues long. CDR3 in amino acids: CASSGRQGGTTREQYF. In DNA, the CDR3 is TGTGCCAGCAGCGGACGACAGGGTGGGACTACGCGCGAGCAGTACTTC.

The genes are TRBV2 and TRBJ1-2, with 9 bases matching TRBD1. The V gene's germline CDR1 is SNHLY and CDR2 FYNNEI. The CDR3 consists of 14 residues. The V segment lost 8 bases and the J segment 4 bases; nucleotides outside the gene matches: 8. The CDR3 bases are TGTGCCAGCGAAAAGGACAGGGGAGGCTATGGCTACACCTTC. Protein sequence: CASEKDRGGYGYTF.

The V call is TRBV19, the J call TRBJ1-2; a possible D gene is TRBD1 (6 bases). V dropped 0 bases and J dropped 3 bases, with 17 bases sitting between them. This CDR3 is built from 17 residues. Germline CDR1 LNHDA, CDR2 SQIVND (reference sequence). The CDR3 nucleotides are TGTGCCAGTAGTATAGATCACCGGACAGCAGTAGACTATGGCTACACCTTC. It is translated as CASSIDHRTAVDYGYTF.

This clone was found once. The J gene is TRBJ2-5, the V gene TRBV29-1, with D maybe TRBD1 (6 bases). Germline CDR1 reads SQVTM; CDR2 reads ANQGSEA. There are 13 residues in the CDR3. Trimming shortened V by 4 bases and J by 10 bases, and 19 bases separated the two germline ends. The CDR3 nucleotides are TGCAGCGTTGTTGGCAGCTCTCAAGGGGGCCAGTACTTC. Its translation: CSVVGSSQGGQYF.

The CDR3 region is CASSGWEESPLHF. In DNA form, the CDR3 reads TGTGCCAGCAGCGGCTGGGAGGAATCACCCCTCCACTTT. The chain combines TRBV9 with TRBJ1-6; D is undetermined. Germline V CDR1 and CDR2: SGDLS, YYNGEE. V was clipped by 3 bases and J by 10 bases, with 11 bases between them. The CDR3 runs 13 residues.

Written as DNA, the CDR3 is TGTGCCAGCAGTTTATCTTGGGGAATGAACACTGAAGCTTTCTTT. Protein: CASSLSWGMNTEAFF. The chain combines TRBV27 with TRBJ1-1; D unresolved. Germline V lookup: CDR1 MNHEY, CDR2 SMNVEV (reference sequence). V gave up 0 bases and J gave up 0 bases, with 8 bases separating them. The CDR3 sequence is 15 residues long.

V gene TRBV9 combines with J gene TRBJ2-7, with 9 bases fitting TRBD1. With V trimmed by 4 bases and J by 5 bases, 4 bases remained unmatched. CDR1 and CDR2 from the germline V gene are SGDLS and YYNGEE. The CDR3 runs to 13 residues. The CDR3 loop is CASSRTGVDEQYF. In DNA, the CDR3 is TGTGCCAGCAGCAGGACAGGGGTGGACGAGCAGTACTTC.

CDR3 region: CASSKASGGGDPSTDTQYF. The CDR3 coding sequence is TGTGCCAGTAGTAAGGCTAGCGGGGGGGGCGACCCTAGCACAGATACGCAGTATTTT. The V and J genes are TRBV19 and TRBJ2-3; 12 bases are a match to TRBD2. The CDR3 runs 19 residues. Looked up from germline, CDR1 is LNHDA and CDR2 is SQIVND (reference sequence). Trimming removed 4 bases from V and 0 bases from J; junction bases left unmatched: 11.

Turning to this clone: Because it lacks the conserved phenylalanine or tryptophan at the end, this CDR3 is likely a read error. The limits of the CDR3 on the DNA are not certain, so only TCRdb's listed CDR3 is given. CDR3 region: CASSQDGGDQMIM. This rearrangement joins TRBV4-2 to TRBJ1-1. 13 amino acids form the CDR3, both terminal residues included. CDR1 LGHNA and CDR2 YNFKEQ come from the germline V gene.

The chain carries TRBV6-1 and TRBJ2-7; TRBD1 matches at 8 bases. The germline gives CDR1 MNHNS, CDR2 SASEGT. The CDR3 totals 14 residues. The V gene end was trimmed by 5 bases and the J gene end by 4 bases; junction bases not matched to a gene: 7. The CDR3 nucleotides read TGTGCCAGCAGTACTCGACAGGGGCGGTACGAGCAGTACTTC. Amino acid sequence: CASSTRQGRYEQYF.

The CDR3 is CASSLAYNFRDTQYF. The CDR3 nucleotides read TGTGCCAGCAGCTTGGCCTACAATTTCAGAGATACGCAGTATTTT. The rearrangement joins TRBV5-4 to TRBJ2-3, with D hard to call. Germline-derived CDR1 and CDR2 are SGHNT and YYREEE (reference sequence). The CDR3 totals 15 residues. Trimming pared 0 bases from V and 5 bases from J, leaving 13 bases between.

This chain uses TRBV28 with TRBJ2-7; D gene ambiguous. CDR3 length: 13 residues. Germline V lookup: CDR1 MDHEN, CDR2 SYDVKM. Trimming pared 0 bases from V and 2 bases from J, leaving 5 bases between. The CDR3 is CASSLWTPYEQYF. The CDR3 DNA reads TGTGCCAGCAGTTTATGGACACCCTACGAGCAGTACTTC.

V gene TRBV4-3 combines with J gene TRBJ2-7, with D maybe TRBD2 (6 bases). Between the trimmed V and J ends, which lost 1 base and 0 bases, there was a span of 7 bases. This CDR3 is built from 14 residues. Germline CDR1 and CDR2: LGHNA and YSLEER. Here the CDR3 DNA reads TGCGCCAGCAGCCAAGGACTAGACTCCTACGAGCAGTACTTC. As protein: CASSQGLDSYEQYF.

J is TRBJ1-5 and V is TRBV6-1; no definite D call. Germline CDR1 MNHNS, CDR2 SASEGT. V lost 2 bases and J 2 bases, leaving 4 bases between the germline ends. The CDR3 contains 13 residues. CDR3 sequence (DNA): TGTGCCAGCAGTGAAATGGGCAATCAGCCCCAGCATTTT. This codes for CASSEMGNQPQHF.

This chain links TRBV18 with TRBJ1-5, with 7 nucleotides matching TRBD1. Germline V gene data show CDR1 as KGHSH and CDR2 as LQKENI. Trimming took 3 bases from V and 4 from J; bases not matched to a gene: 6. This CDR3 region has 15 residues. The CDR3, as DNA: TGTGCCAGCTCACCGCGGACAGGAAATAATCAGCCCCAGCATTTT. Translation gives CASSPRTGNNQPQHF.

For the CDR3, the DNA is TGTGCCAGCAGTTTAATGGGGGAGGGTAATTCACCCCTCCACTTT. This translates into CASSLMGEGNSPLHF. This chain connects TRBV27 to TRBJ1-6, with a possible D match to TRBD1 (5 bases). V lost 2 bases and J lost 6, with 11 bases in between. This CDR3 contains 15 residues. Per the germline V gene, CDR1 is MNHEY and CDR2 is SMNVEV (reference sequence).

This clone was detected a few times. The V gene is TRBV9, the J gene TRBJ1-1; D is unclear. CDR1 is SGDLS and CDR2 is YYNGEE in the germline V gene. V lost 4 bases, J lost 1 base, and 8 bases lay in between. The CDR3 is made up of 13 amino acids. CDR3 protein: CASSLTENTEAFF. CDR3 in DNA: TGTGCCAGCAGCCTAACGGAGAACACTGAAGCTTTCTTT. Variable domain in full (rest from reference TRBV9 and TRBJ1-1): DSGVTQTPKHLITATGQRVTLRCSPRSGDLSVYWYQQSLDQGLQFLIQYYNGEERAKGNILERFSAQQFPDLHSELNLSSLELGDSALYFCASSLTENTEAFFGQGTRLTVV.

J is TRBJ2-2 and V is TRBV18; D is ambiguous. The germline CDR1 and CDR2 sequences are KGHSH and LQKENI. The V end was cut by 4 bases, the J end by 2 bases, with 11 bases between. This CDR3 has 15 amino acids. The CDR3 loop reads CASSQQAPNTGELFF. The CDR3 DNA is TGTGCCAGCTCACAGCAGGCACCAAACACCGGGGAGCTGTTTTTT.

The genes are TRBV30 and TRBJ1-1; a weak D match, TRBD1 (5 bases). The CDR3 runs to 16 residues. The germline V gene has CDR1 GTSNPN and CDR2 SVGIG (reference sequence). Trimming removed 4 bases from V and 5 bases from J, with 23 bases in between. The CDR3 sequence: CAWIYTRRGVATEAFF. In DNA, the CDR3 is TGTGCCTGGATCTATACTCGTCGGGGGGTAGCGACTGAAGCTTTCTTT. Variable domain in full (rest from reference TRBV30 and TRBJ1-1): SQTIHQWPATLVQPVGSPLSLECTVEGTSNPNLYWYRQAAGRGLQLLFYSVGIGQISSEVPQNLSASRPQDRQFILSSKKLLLSDSGFYLCAWIYTRRGVATEAFFGQGTRLTVV.

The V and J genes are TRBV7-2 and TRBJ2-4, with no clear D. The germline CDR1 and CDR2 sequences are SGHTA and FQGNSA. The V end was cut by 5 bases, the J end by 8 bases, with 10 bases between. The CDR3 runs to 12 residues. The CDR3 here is CASSPRSDIQYF. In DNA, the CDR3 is TGTGCCAGCAGCCCCCGTAGTGACATTCAGTACTTC.

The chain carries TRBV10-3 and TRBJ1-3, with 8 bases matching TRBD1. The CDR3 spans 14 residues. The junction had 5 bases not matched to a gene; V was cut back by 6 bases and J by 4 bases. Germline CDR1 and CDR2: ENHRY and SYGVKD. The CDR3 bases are TGTGCCATCAGCGACAGGGGTTCGGGAAACACCATATATTTT. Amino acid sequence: CAISDRGSGNTIYF.

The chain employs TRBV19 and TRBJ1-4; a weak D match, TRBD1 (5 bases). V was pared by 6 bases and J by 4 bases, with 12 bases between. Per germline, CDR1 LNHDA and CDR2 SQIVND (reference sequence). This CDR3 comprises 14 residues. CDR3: CASSRGVVNEKLFF. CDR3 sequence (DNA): TGTGCCAGTAGCCGGGGGGTAGTTAATGAAAAACTGTTTTTT. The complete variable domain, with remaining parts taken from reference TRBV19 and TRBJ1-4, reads DGGITQSPKYLFRKEGQNVTLSCEQNLNHDAMYWYRQDPGQGLRLIYYSQIVNDFQKGDIAEGYSVSREKKESFPLTVTSAQKNPTAFYLCASSRGVVNEKLFFGSGTQLSVL.

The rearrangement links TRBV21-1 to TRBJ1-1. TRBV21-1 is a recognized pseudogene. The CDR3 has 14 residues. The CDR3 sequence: CASSKEVLDTEAFF. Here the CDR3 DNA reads TGTGCCAGCAGCAAAGAGGTCCTAGACACTGAAGCTTTCTTT.